These 8 T cell receptor beta chains originate from one sample sequenced in a study of T cell responses to AZD1222 COVID-19 vaccine. The repertoire was sequenced with immunoSEQ multiplex PCR; TCRdb's copy has only in-frame clones and lacks some. The sample comprises 140,000 or so clones, over 85% of which are singletons, and over 1.5% rests with the top ten. Sequenced material: peripheral blood, taken on day 0 of AZD1222 vaccination. The source is an adult in good health.

The chain couples TRBV5-1 to TRBJ1-1; 7 bases agree with TRBD1. V trimming: 0 bases; J trimming: 1 base; junction bases outside the gene matches: 9. The CDR3 extends over 17 amino acids. The germline V gene has CDR1 SGHRS and CDR2 YFSETQ. CDR3 sequence (DNA): TGCGCCAGCAGCTTGGGGACAGGAAGATACGGGAACACTGAAGCTTTCTTT. Residues: CASSLGTGRYGNTEAFF. Together with reference TRBV5-1 and TRBJ1-1, the CDR3 gives the full variable domain: KAGVTQTPRYLIKTRGQQVTLSCSPISGHRSVSWYQQTPGQGLQFLFEYFSETQRNKGNFPGRFSGRQFSNSRSEMNVSTLELGDSALYLCASSLGTGRYGNTEAFFGQGTRLTVV.

The chain has TRBV7-9 and TRBJ1-2; D is unclear. Per the germline V gene, CDR1 is SEHNR and CDR2 is FQNEAQ (reference sequence). The V gene lost 3 bases and the J gene lost 8 bases, with 10 bases spanning the gap. CDR3 length: 12 residues. The CDR3 region has the DNA TGTGCCAGCAGCTTTATAGGTCACGGCTACACCTTC. It encodes CASSFIGHGYTF.

In DNA form, the CDR3 reads TGTGCCAGCAGTTATCAGGGGGCCGTCTACGAGCAGTACTTC. Translation: CASSYQGAVYEQYF. J is TRBJ2-7 and V is TRBV6-5; 8 bases are a match to TRBD1. The CDR3 covers 14 residues. V lost 3 bases to trimming and J lost 3 bases; unmatched junction nucleotides: 4. Germline CDR1 is MNHEY and CDR2 is SVGAGI.

The rearrangement joins TRBV21-1 to TRBJ1-4; no check of the table's D call, TRBD1, against the DNA was made. TRBV21-1 is given as a pseudogene. The CDR3 has 15 residues. The CDR3 spells CASSKEIQGGEKLFF. For the CDR3, the DNA is TGTGCCAGCAGCAAAGAGATCCAGGGTGGCGAAAAACTGTTTTTT.

A word on this clone: The sample carries other DNA sequences with the same CDR3. DNA of the CDR3: TGTGCCAGCTCACCATCAGGGGCCAATCAGCCCCAGCATTTT. Protein sequence: CASSPSGANQPQHF. The chain is built from TRBV18 and TRBJ1-5; maybe TRBD1 (6 bases). The ends were cut back, 2 bases at V and 3 bases at J, with 8 bases in the middle. CDR1 and CDR2 (germline): KGHSH, LQKENI. The CDR3 runs to 14 residues.

CDR3 coding DNA: TGTGCCAGCAGTTTCTTAAGCTCCTACGAGCAGTACTTC. This codes for CASSFLSSYEQYF. V gene TRBV6-6 combines with J gene TRBJ2-7, with D unresolved. Germline CDR1 MNHNY, CDR2 SVGAGI (reference sequence). Trimming cost V 4 bases and J 0 bases, with 7 bases left between them. The CDR3 is 13 residues long.

This CDR3 is CASSVRSGRQAEQFF. The CDR3 DNA reads as TGTGCCAGCAGCGTAAGAAGCGGGAGGCAAGCGGAGCAGTTCTTC. The chain links TRBV9 to TRBJ2-1; 9 bases line up with TRBD2. The CDR3 is 15 amino acids. Germline values: CDR1 SGDLS, CDR2 YYNGEE. The ends lost 1 base at V and 10 bases at J; junction bases unmatched: 9.

The chain is built from TRBV18 and TRBJ1-3; D not certain. Germline CDR1 KGHSH, CDR2 LQKENI. The CDR3 contains 18 residues. V lost 0 bases, J lost 0 bases, and 15 bases lay in between. The CDR3 DNA follows: TGTGCCAGCTCACCACCGGGCAGGACCTTAGACTCTGGAAACACCATATATTTT. Protein product: CASSPPGRTLDSGNTIYF.